Listed here is a single TCR beta chain. The junction does not match germline at one end; this may be a read error. TCR beta VDJ and CDR3 were profiled, and genomic DNA was the template. TCRdb analysed the reads with MiXCR anew, one entry per CDR3 protein. The data hold 35,000 to 45,000 distinct CDR3 sequences, with 68% observed a single time. The sample is drawn from a study of CD8+CD57+ T cells in acquired aplastic anemia. Overall study context: Sorting CD4+ and CD8+ cells gave DNA averaging approximately 3 ug. Healthy donors yielded around 10 million CD4+ cell reads on average.

Germline V gene lookup returns CDR1 LGHDT and CDR2 YNNKEL (reference sequence). This CDR3 contains 16 residues. Sequenced input: sorted CD4+, CD8+, or CD8+CD57+ T cells (not recorded which) from PBMCs. The V and J genes are TRBV3-1 and TRBJ1-1; D is undetermined. The TCR originated in a human donor in good health, serving as a control. The DNA for the CDR3 is TGTGCCAGCAGCCAAGCGCGCCTCATGGGAAACATTGAAGCTTTCTTT. This gives the protein CASSQARLMGNIEAFF.